This passage covers 23 T cell receptor beta chains from one sample sequenced in a study of regulatory T cells in long-lasting Graves disease. Time point denoted: persistent/refractory GD, antithyroid drugs over 5 years with positive TRAb. PBMC RNA served as the TCR library source. Library construction for TCR beta used iRepertoire HTBI primers and Arm-PCR of CDR3 regions. Using its own MiXCR run on the multiplex PCR reads, TCRdb lists one record per CDR3 protein. The sample records about 430,000 distinct CDR3 sequences, roughly a fifth being singletons. The material was peripheral blood mononuclear cells (PBMCs), obtained when the disease was refractory, from a patient treated with antithyroid drugs. These receptors came from a female donor with Graves disease.

The V gene is TRBV2, the J gene TRBJ2-5, with 16 bases lining up with TRBD2. This CDR3 comprises 17 residues. The J segment lost 4 bases and the V segment lost 8 bases, leaving 10 bases of the junction unmatched. The germline gives CDR1 SNHLY, CDR2 FYNNEI. This CDR3 reads CASGGTSGRAAGETQYF. The DNA of the CDR3 is TGTGCCAGCGGGGGGACTAGCGGGAGGGCCGCGGGAGAGACCCAGTACTTC.

This clonotype was found a few times. A read error is possible here, since a much larger clone lies one base away. The CDR3 ends on some other residue instead of the conserved phenylalanine or tryptophan, so this is likely a read error. The V call is TRBV24-1, the J call TRBJ1-2, with TRBD1 as a possible D gene (5 bases). Germline V gene sequence: CDR1 KGHDR, CDR2 SFDVKD. This CDR3 is 14 amino acids long. V shed 2 bases and J shed 5 bases, with 11 bases lying between them. The CDR3 coding sequence is TGTGCCACCAGTGATTCAGCAAGGGGTTATGGCTACACCCTC. This translates into CATSDSARGYGYTL.

This clonotype has at least ten counts. V and J are TRBV27 and TRBJ2-7; TRBD1 aligns across 8 bases. Trimming took 3 bases from V and 3 from J; bases not matched to a gene: 4. This CDR3 is 14 amino acids long. CDR1 is MNHEY and CDR2 is SMNVEV in the germline V gene (reference sequence). The CDR3: CASSFRDRNYEQYF. DNA for the CDR3: TGTGCCAGCAGTTTCCGGGACAGGAACTACGAGCAGTACTTC.

The chain links TRBV28 to TRBJ2-3; 7 bases align to TRBD2. CDR3 size: 14 residues. Germline CDR1 and CDR2: MDHEN and SYDVKM. Losses at the gene ends were 4 bases for V and 5 bases for J; bases not matched to a gene: 6. CDR3 DNA sequence: TGTGCCAGCAGTTGGGCGGGAGTGGGAGATACGCAGTATTTT. Its translation: CASSWAGVGDTQYF.

The chain joins TRBV28 to TRBJ2-3; tentatively, D is TRBD2 (6 bases). CDR3 length equals 15 residues. Germline V gene sequence: CDR1 MDHEN, CDR2 SYDVKM. With 5 bases removed from V and 0 bases from J, the gap between germline ends came to 12 bases. The CDR3 DNA reads TGTGCCAGCAGTCTACAAAGCGGGAGCACAGATACGCAGTATTTT. As protein: CASSLQSGSTDTQYF. Supplemented by reference TRBV28 and TRBJ2-3, the full variable domain reads DVKVTQSSRYLVKRTGEKVFLECVQDMDHENMFWYRQDPGLGLRLIYFSYDVKMKEKGDIPEGYSVSREKKERFSLILESASTNQTSMYLCASSLQSGSTDTQYFGPGTRLTVL.

This clonotype was seen a handful of times. The chain combines TRBV9 with TRBJ1-6; no clear D. Trimming removed 0 bases from V and 7 bases from J, with 2 bases in between. Germline V gives CDR1 SGDLS, CDR2 YYNGEE. The CDR3 has 12 residues. The CDR3 reads CASSVDNSPLHF. CDR3 in DNA: TGTGCCAGCAGCGTAGACAATTCACCCCTCCACTTT.

With regard to this clonotype: A much larger clonotype is one base distant, so this may be a read error. The CDR3 end shows no conserved phenylalanine or tryptophan, and so a read error is likely. V usage is TRBV28 and J usage is TRBJ1-5, with D unclear. This CDR3 comprises 12 residues. In germline, CDR1 is MDHEN, CDR2 SYDVKM. The V gene lost 4 bases and the J gene lost 7 bases, with 8 bases spanning the gap. The CDR3: CASSSRPQPQHL. The CDR3 DNA reads TGTGCCAGCAGTTCCCGGCCGCAGCCCCAGCATCTT.

This clonotype has at least ten counts. CDR3 DNA sequence: TGTGCCAGCAGCGCTGATTCTTCACCCCTCCACTTT. Amino acid sequence: CASSADSSPLHF. This chain connects TRBV2 to TRBJ1-6, with unresolved D. V was clipped by 6 bases and J by 9 bases, with 9 bases between them. Germline loops: CDR1 SNHLY, CDR2 FYNNEI. The CDR3 has 12 amino acids.

V and J are TRBV28 and TRBJ2-5; 8 bases line up with TRBD2. Germline V gene lookup returns CDR1 MDHEN and CDR2 SYDVKM. The trim removed 3 bases at V and 5 bases at J, leaving 5 bases unmatched. The CDR3 contains 14 residues. The CDR3 region has the DNA TGTGCCAGCAGTTTCGCGGGAGGTGGGGAGACCCAGTACTTC. It codes for CASSFAGGGETQYF. The full variable domain, rest sourced from reference TRBV28 and TRBJ2-5, is DVKVTQSSRYLVKRTGEKVFLECVQDMDHENMFWYRQDPGLGLRLIYFSYDVKMKEKGDIPEGYSVSREKKERFSLILESASTNQTSMYLCASSFAGGGETQYFGPGTRLLVL.

This clonotype showed up just a few times. J is TRBJ2-2 and V is TRBV5-1, with 10 nucleotides matching TRBD2. The V gene's germline CDR1 is SGHRS and CDR2 YFSETQ. J lost 4 bases, V lost 1 base, and 10 bases had no gene match. This CDR3 contains 18 residues. The CDR3 region has the DNA TGCGCCAGCAGCTTGCTAGCGGGAGATAGTCGTGTCACCGGGGAGCTGTTTTTT. Translating gives CASSLLAGDSRVTGELFF.

There are a few counts of this clonotype. The V call is TRBV7-9, the J call TRBJ1-2, with TRBD1 identical over 9 bases. This CDR3 contains 16 residues. Germline CDR1 SEHNR, CDR2 FQNEAQ (reference sequence). V trimming: 1 base; J trimming: 5 bases; junction bases outside the gene matches: 8. The CDR3 spells CASSLGRDRDKYGYTF. In nucleotides, the CDR3 is TGTGCCAGCAGCTTAGGCCGGGACAGGGATAAGTATGGCTACACCTTC. Full variable domain (outside the CDR3, taken from reference TRBV7-9 and TRBJ1-2): DTGVSQNPRHKITKRGQNVTFRCDPISEHNRLYWYRQTLGQGPEFLTYFQNEAQLEKSRLLSDRFSAERPKGSFSTLEIQRTEQGDSAMYLCASSLGRDRDKYGYTFGSGTRLTVV.

Ten or more counts support this clonotype. V is TRBV25-1 and J is TRBJ1-2; the match to TRBD1 covers 9 bases. CDR3 length: 15 amino acids. The germline CDR1 and CDR2 sequences are MGHDK and SYGVNS. V shed 3 bases and J 2 bases; nucleotides not matched to a gene: 4. CDR3: CASSDSDRGNYGYTF. The CDR3 nucleotides read TGTGCCAGCAGTGACTCCGACAGGGGGAACTATGGCTACACCTTC.

This clonotype has a count of ten or more. The gene calls are TRBV29-1 and TRBJ2-7; D tentatively reads TRBD1 or TRBD2 (5 bases each). V was shortened by 3 bases and J by 2 bases, with 11 bases between the two germline ends. Germline loops: CDR1 SQVTM, CDR2 ANQGSEA. The CDR3 extends over 13 amino acids. The CDR3 sequence is CSVEGDGPYEQYF. The CDR3 coding sequence is TGCAGCGTTGAGGGGGACGGACCCTACGAGCAGTACTTC.

This clonotype was counted many times. The chain combines TRBV28 with TRBJ2-7; 10 bases match TRBD1. The CDR3 runs to 15 residues. The germline gives CDR1 MDHEN, CDR2 SYDVKM. Trimming removed 6 bases from V and 3 bases from J; junction bases left unmatched: 8. CDR3 amino acids: CASRSAGTGDYEQYF. The CDR3 DNA reads as TGTGCCAGCAGGTCAGCCGGGACAGGGGACTACGAGCAGTACTTC.

This clonotype was counted only a few times. The chain uses TRBV30 and TRBJ1-1; D possibly corresponds to TRBD1 (5 bases). This CDR3 is 12 amino acids long. Trimming left V 7 bases short and J 4 bases short, with 13 bases between. In germline, CDR1 is GTSNPN, CDR2 SVGIG (reference sequence). CDR3 sequence: CASDSGATEAFF. The CDR3 DNA reads as TGTGCCTCAGACTCCGGGGCCACTGAAGCTTTCTTT.

This sequence joins TRBV29-1 and TRBJ1-4; 9 nucleotides align to TRBD1. The CDR3 length is 17 residues. Germline V CDR1 and CDR2: SQVTM, ANQGSEA. V trimming: 5 bases; J trimming: 5 bases; junction bases outside the gene matches: 15. The CDR3 spells CSVRTGGAGESNEKLFF. DNA for the CDR3: TGCAGCGTTCGTACAGGGGGCGCGGGGGAATCAAATGAAAAACTGTTTTTT.

The chain joins TRBV7-9 to TRBJ2-7, with D hard to call. Germline V lookup: CDR1 SEHNR, CDR2 FQNEAQ (reference sequence). The CDR3 is 9 residues long. The CDR3 DNA reads as TGTGCGGTGGGGTACGAGCAGTACTTC. Translated, it gives CAVGYEQYF.

This clonotype was seen a few times. The chain has TRBV20-1 and TRBJ2-7; 8 bases match TRBD1. Germline assignment: CDR1 DFQATT and CDR2 SNEGSKA (reference sequence). The junction had 10 bases not matched to a gene; V was cut back by 4 bases and J by 5 bases. The CDR3 covers 14 residues. The CDR3 loop reads CSANYLGQGHEQYF. In nucleotides, the CDR3 is TGCAGTGCTAACTACCTTGGACAGGGCCACGAGCAGTACTTC.

The table lists this clonotype with many counts. The chain employs TRBV2 and TRBJ2-5, with D possibly matching TRBD1 (6 bases). The CDR3 has 14 residues. CDR1 and CDR2 (germline): SNHLY, FYNNEI. The germline V and J ends were trimmed by 7 bases and 8 bases, with 20 bases remaining between them. CDR3: CASTPSDSPVTQYF. The CDR3 nucleotides are TGTGCCAGCACTCCCTCGGACAGCCCCGTTACCCAGTACTTC.

This chain joins TRBV24-1 and TRBJ2-2; D is possibly TRBD1 or TRBD2 (5 bases each). Trimming shortened V by 5 bases and J by 4 bases, and 13 bases separated the two germline ends. Germline values: CDR1 KGHDR, CDR2 SFDVKD. The CDR3 totals 15 residues. The CDR3 reads CATSVGGPGTGELFF. DNA for the CDR3: TGTGCCACCAGTGTTGGGGGTCCGGGCACCGGGGAGCTGTTTTTT.

The chain carries TRBV5-1 and TRBJ1-2, with D uncertain. V lost 0 bases and J 6 bases, leaving 9 bases between the germline ends. The CDR3 loop spans 13 amino acids. Germline-derived CDR1 and CDR2 are SGHRS and YFSETQ. DNA for the CDR3: TGCGCCAGCAGCTTGGCACTAGGTGATGGCTACACCTTC. Its protein product is CASSLALGDGYTF.

This clonotype was observed at least ten times. The rearrangement joins TRBV28 to TRBJ2-7, with a possible D match to TRBD1 (6 bases). The CDR3 covers 13 residues. V lost 4 bases to trimming and J lost 4 bases, with 11 bases between them. CDR1 and CDR2 (germline): MDHEN, SYDVKM. Written as DNA, the CDR3 is TGTGCCAGCAGTTACGGACAGTCTTACGAGCAGTACTTC. It specifies CASSYGQSYEQYF.

The J gene is TRBJ2-2, the V gene TRBV7-3; 11 nucleotides match TRBD2. Germline V gene data show CDR1 as SGHTA and CDR2 as FQGTGA. The CDR3 length is 24 residues. The V and J ends lost 8 bases and 5 bases, in that order; junction bases with no gene match: 34. CDR3: CASGRKGTWPDKIAGGPRTGELFF. CDR3 sequence (DNA): TGTGCCAGCGGACGAAAGGGGACCTGGCCAGACAAGATAGCGGGAGGGCCTCGGACCGGGGAGCTGTTTTTT.